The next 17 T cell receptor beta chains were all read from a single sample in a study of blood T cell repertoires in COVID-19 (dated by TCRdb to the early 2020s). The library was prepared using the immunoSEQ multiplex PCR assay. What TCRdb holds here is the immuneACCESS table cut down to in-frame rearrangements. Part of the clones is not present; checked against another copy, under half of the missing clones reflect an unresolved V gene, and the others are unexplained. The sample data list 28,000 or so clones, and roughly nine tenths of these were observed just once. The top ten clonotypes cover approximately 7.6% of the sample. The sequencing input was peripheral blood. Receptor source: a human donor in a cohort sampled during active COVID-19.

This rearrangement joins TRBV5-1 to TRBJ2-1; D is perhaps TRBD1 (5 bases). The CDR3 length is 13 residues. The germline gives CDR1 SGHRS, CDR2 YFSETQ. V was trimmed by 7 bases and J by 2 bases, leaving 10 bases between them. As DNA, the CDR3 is TGCGCCAGCGTGGGGCCAGCCTACAATGAGCAGTTCTTC. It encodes CASVGPAYNEQFF.

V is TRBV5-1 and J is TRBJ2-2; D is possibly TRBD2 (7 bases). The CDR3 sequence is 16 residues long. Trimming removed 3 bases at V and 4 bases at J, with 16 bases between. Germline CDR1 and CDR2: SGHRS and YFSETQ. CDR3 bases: TGCGCCAGCAGCTCCCTGGGGGGGCCGGGCACCGGGGAGCTGTTTTTT. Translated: CASSSLGGPGTGELFF.

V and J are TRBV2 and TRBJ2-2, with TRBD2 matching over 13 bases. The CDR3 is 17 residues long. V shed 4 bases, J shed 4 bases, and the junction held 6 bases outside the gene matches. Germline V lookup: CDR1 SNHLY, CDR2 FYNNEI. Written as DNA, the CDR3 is TGTGCCAGCAGTGGACTAGCGGGAGGAGTAGGCACCGGGGAGCTGTTTTTT. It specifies CASSGLAGGVGTGELFF. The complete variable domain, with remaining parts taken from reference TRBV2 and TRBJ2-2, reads EPEVTQTPSHQVTQMGQEVILRCVPISNHLYFYWYRQILGQKVEFLVSFYNNEISEKSEIFDDQFSVERPDGSNFTLKIRSTKLEDSAMYFCASSGLAGGVGTGELFFGEGSRLTVL.

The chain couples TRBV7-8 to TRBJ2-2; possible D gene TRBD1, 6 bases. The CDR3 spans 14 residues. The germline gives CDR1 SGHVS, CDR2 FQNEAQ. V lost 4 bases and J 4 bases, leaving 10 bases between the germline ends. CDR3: CASSSTGSTGELFF. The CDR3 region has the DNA TGTGCCAGCAGCTCGACAGGAAGCACCGGGGAGCTGTTTTTT.

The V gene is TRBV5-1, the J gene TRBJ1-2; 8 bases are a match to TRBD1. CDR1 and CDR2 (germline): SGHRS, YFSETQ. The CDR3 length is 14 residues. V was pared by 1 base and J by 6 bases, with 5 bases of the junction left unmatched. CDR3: CASSLYQGADGYTF. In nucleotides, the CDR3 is TGCGCCAGCAGCTTGTACCAGGGGGCTGATGGCTACACCTTC.

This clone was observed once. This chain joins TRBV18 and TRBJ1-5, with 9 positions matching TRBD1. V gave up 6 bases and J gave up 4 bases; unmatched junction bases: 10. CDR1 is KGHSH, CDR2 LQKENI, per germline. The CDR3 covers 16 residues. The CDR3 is CASSFGTGRTNQPQHF. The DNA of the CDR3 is TGTGCCAGCTCTTTCGGGACAGGGAGAACTAATCAGCCCCAGCATTTT.

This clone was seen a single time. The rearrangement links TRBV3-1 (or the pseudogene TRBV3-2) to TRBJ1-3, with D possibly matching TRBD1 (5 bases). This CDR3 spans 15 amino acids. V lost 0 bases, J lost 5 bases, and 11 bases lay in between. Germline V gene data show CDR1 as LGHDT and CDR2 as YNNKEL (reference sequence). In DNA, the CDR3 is TGTGCCAGCAGCCAAGAGAAGGGGCGCAGAAACACCATATATTTT. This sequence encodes CASSQEKGRRNTIYF.

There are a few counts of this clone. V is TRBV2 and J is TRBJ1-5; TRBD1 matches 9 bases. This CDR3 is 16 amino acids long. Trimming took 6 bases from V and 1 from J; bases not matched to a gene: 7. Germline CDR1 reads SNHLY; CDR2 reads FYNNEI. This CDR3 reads CASRGDREESNQPQHF. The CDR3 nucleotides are TGTGCCAGCAGGGGGGACAGGGAGGAAAGCAATCAGCCCCAGCATTTT.

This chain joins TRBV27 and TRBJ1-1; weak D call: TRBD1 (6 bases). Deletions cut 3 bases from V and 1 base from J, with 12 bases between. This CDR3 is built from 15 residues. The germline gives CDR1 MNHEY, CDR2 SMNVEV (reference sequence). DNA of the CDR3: TGTGCCAGCAGTTTTTTGAGGGGGAGGAACACTGAAGCTTTCTTT. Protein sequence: CASSFLRGRNTEAFF.

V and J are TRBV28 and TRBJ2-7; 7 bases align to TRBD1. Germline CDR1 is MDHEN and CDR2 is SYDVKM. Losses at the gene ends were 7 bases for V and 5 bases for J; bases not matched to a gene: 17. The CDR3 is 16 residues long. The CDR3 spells CASTNPLRTGSDEQYF. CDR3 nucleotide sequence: TGTGCCAGCACTAATCCCCTCAGGACAGGTAGCGACGAGCAGTACTTC.

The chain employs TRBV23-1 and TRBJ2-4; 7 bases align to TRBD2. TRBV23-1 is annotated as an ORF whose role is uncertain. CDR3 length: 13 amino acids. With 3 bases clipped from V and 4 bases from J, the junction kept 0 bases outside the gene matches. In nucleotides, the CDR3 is TGCGCCAGCAGTCAGGGGGGGAAAAACATTCAGTACTTC. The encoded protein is CASSQGGKNIQYF.

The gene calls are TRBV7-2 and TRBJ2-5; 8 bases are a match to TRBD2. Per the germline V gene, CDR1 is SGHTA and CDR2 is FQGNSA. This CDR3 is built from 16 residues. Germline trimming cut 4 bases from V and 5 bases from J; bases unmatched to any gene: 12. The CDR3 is CASSSQWGSGVETQYF. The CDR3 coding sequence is TGTGCCAGCAGCTCCCAGTGGGGTAGCGGGGTGGAGACCCAGTACTTC.

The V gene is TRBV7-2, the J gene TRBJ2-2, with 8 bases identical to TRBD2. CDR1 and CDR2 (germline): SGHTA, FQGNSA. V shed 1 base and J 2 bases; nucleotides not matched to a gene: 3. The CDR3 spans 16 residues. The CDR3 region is CASSLGRGANTGELFF. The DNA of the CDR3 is TGTGCCAGCAGCTTAGGGCGGGGGGCAAACACCGGGGAGCTGTTTTTT.

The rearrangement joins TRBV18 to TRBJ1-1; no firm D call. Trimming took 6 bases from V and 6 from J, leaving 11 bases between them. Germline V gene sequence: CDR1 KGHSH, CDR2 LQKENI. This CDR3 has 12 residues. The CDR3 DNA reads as TGTGCCAGCTCCGTGGACTGGGCTGAAGCTTTCTTT. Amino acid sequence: CASSVDWAEAFF. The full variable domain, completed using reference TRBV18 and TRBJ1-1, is NAGVMQNPRHLVRRRGQEARLRCSPMKGHSHVYWYRQLPEEGLKFMVYLQKENIIDESGMPKERFSAEFPKEGPSILRIQQVVRGDSAAYFCASSVDWAEAFFGQGTRLTVV.

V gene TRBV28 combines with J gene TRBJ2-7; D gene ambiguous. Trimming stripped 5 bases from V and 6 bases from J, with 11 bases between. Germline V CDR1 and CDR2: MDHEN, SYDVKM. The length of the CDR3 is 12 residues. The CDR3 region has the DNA TGTGCCAGCAGTCTTCTGGTCAGCGAGCAGTACTTC. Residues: CASSLLVSEQYF.

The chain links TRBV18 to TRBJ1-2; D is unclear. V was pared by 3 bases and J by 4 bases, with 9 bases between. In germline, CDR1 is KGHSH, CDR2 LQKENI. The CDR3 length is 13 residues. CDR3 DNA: TGTGCCAGCTCACCCGGAGAATCCTATGGCTACACCTTC. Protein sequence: CASSPGESYGYTF.

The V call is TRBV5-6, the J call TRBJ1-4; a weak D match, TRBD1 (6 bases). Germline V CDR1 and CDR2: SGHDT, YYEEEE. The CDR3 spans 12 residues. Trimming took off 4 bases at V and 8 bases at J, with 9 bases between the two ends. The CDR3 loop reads CASSRGQEKLFF. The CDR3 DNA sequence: TGTGCCAGCAGCCGGGGACAAGAAAAACTGTTTTTT.